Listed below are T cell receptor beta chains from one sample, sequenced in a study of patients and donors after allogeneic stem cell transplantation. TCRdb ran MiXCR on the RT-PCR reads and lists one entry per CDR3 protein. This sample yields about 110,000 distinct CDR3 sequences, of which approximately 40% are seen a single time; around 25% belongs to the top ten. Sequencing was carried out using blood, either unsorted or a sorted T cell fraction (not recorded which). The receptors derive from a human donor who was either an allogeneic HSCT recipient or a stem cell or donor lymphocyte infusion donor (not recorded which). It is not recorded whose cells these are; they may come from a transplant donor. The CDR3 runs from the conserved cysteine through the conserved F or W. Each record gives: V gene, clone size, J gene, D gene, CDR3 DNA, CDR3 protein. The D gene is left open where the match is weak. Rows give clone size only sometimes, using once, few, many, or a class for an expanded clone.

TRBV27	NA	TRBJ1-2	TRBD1	TGTGCCAGCAGTCTCGAGGGCAGCTACCGAGGGACAGCTAACTATGGCTACACCTTC	CASSLEGSYRGTANYGYTF
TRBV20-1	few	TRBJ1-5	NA	TGCAGTGCTCCGTTCCCACGGTTCACCCCATCTAATAGCAATCAGCCCCAGCATTTT	CSAPFPRFTPSNSNQPQHF
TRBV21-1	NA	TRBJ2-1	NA	TGTGCCAGCAGGGTTGCCGGGACTAGCGGGAGGTGTGGCTCCTACAATGAGCAGTTCTTC	CASRVAGTSGRCGSYNEQFF
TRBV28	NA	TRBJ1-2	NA	TGTGCCAGCAGTTTATATACAGGGACCGGGTCTTCTTATGGCTACACCTTC	CASSLYTGTGSSYGYTF
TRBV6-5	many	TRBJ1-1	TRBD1	TGTGCCAGCAGGCGCGACAGGGGGTATACTGAAGCTTTCTTT	CASRRDRGYTEAFF
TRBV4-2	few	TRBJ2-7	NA	TGTGCCAGCAGCCAAGATTCTGTTTCCTACGAGCAGTACTTC	CASSQDSVSYEQYF
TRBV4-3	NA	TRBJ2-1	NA	TGCGCCAGCAGCCAAGATTCCGACAGGAACGACAATGAGCAGTTCTTC	CASSQDSDRNDNEQFF
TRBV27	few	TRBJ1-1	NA	TGTGCCAGCAGTTGGGGGCCCGTTGATGAAGCTTTCTTT	CASSWGPVDEAFF
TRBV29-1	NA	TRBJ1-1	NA	TGCAGCGTGAACGGTCTCTTATCAAACACTGAAGCTTTCTTT	CSVNGLLSNTEAFF
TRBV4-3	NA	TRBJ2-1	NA	TGCGCCAGCAGCCCGGGGAGGATCAATGAGCAGTTCTTC	CASSPGRINEQFF
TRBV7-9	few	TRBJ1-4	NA	TGTGCCAGCAGCGTGAGGGATTTGGGTGGCGAAAAACTGTTTTTT	CASSVRDLGGEKLFF
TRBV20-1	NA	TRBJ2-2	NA	TGCAGTGCTAGAGATGGCCGGAACACCGGGGAGCTGTTTTTT	CSARDGRNTGELFF
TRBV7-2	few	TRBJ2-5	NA	TGTGCCAGCAGCTTCTACTATCAAGAGACCCAGTACTTC	CASSFYYQETQYF
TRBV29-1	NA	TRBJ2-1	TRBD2	TGCAGCGTCGCTCCGGGACTAGTTCATGAGCAGTTCTTC	CSVAPGLVHEQFF
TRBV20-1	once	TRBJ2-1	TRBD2	TGCAGTGCACAAAAGGGGGGACTAGCATTCCGGGAGCAGTTCTTC	CSAQKGGLAFREQFF
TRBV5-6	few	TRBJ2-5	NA	TGTGCCAGCAGCCTACAGGGAGGGGAAGAGACCCAGTACTTC	CASSLQGGEETQYF
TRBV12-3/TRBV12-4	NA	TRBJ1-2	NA	TGTGCCAGCACACAATGGACAGTTAACTATGGCTACACCTTC	CASTQWTVNYGYTF
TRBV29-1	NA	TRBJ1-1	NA	TGCAGCGCTGACCCCGGTCAGCTGAACACTGAAGCTTTCTTT	CSADPGQLNTEAFF
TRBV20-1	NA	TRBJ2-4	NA	TGCAGTGCTATCCAAGGTAGCGGAACTAAAAACATTCAGTACTTC	CSAIQGSGTKNIQYF
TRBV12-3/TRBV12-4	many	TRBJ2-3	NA	TGTGCCAGCAGTTTGAGGAGGGATACGCAGTATTTT	CASSLRRDTQYF
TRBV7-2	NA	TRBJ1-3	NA	TGTGCCAGCAGCTCTCAGGGTGCTGGAAACACCATATATTTT	CASSSQGAGNTIYF
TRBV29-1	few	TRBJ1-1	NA	TGCAGCGTTGTTTATTGGGGAAGAAGGACTGAAGCTTTCTTT	CSVVYWGRRTEAFF
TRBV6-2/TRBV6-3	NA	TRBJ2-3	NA	TGTGCCAGCAACCACCCAAAGGGGCCAGATACGCAGTATTTT	CASNHPKGPDTQYF
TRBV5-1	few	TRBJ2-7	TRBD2	TGCGCCAGCAGCGGACCGGGGACTAGCGCCTCCTACGAGCAGTACTTC	CASSGPGTSASYEQYF
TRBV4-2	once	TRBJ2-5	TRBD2	TGTGCCAGCAGCCAAGATGCGGGAGGATATGAGACCCAGTACTTC	CASSQDAGGYETQYF
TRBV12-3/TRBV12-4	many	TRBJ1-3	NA	TGTGCCAGCACTCGGGACGGTCGAGGAAACACCATATATTTT	CASTRDGRGNTIYF
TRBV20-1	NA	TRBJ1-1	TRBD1	TGCAGTGCTGCTGTGACAGGGAGAAGGACTGAAGCTTTCTTT	CSAAVTGRRTEAFF
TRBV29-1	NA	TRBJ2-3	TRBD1	TGCAGCGGCCAACAGGGGCGCCGCACAGATACGCAGTATTTT	CSGQQGRRTDTQYF
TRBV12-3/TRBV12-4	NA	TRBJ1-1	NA	TGTGCCAGCACCTTAAACAGGGCTAACACTGAAGCTTTCTTT	CASTLNRANTEAFF
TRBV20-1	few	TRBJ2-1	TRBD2	TGCAGTGCTAGAAGAGGACTAGCTGTCGATGAGCAGTTCTTC	CSARRGLAVDEQFF
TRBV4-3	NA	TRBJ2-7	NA	TGCGCCAGCAGCCAAGTGGGCAGGCGAAAGCGCCGCTCCTACGAGCAGTACTTC	CASSQVGRRKRRSYEQYF
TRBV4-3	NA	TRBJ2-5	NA	TGCGCCAGCAGCCAAGCTGGACGGTGGGAGACCCAGTACTTC	CASSQAGRWETQYF
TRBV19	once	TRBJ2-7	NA	TGTTCTGCGGGCGGGACGGGACCCTTGGAGCAGTACTTC	CSAGGTGPLEQYF
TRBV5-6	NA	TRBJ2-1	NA	TGTGCCAGCAGCTTAGAGCGGATAAGCTCCTACAATGAGCAGTTCTTC	CASSLERISSYNEQFF
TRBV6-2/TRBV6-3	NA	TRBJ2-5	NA	TGTGCCAGCTGTAGGGTAGGACTCTCGCCTCAAGAGACCCAGTACTTC	CASCRVGLSPQETQYF
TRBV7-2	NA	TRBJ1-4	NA	TGTGCCAGCAGCTTAGAGCGTTCCAATAATGAAAAACTGTTTTTT	CASSLERSNNEKLFF
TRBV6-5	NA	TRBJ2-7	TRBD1	TGTGCCAGCAGTCACCGGGACAGGGGTGTCTACGAGCAGTACTTC	CASSHRDRGVYEQYF